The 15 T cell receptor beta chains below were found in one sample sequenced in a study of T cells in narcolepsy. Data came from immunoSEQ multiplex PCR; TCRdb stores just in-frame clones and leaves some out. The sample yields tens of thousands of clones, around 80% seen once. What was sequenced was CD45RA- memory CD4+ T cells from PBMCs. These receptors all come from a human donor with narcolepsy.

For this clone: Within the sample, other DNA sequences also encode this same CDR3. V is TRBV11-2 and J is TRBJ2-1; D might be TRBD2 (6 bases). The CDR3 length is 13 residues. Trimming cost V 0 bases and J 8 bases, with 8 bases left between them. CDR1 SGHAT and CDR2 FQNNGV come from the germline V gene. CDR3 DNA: TGTGCCAGCAGCTTAGAGGGGGGTCATGAGCAGTTCTTC. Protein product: CASSLEGGHEQFF.

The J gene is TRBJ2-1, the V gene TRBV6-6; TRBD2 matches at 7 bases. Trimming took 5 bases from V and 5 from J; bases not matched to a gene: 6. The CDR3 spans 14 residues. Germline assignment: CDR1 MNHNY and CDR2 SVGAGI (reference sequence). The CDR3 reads CASSPGTINNEQFF. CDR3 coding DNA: TGTGCCAGCAGTCCCGGGACTATCAACAATGAGCAGTTCTTC.

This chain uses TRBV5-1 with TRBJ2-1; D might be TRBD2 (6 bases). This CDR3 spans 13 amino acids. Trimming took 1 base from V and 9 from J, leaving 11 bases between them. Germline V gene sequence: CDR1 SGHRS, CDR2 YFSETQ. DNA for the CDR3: TGCGCCAGCAGCTTGTTGGCGGGGCTTGAGCAGTTCTTC. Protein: CASSLLAGLEQFF.

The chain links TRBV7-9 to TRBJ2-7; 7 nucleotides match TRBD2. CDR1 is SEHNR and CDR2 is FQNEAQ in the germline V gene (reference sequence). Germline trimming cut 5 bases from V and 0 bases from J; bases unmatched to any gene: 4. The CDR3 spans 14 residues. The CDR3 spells CASSPGLHSYEQYF. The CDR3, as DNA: TGTGCCAGCAGCCCGGGACTACACTCCTACGAGCAGTACTTC.

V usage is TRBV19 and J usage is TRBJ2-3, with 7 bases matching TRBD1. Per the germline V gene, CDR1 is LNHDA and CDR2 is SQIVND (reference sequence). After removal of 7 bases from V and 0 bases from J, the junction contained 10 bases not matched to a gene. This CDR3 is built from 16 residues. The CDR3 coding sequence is TGTGCCAGTACCCAGTGGGGACAGTCTAGCACAGATACGCAGTATTTT. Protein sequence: CASTQWGQSSTDTQYF.

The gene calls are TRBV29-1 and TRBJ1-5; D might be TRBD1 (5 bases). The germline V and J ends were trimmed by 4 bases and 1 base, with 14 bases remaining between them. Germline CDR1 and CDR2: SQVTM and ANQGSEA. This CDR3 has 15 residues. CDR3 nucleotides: TGCAGCGTTGGAACAAATGGGGGGAGCAATCAGCCCCAGCATTTT. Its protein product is CSVGTNGGSNQPQHF. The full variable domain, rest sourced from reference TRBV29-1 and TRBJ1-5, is SAVISQKPSRDICQRGTSLTIQCQVDSQVTMMFWYRQQPGQSLTLIATANQGSEATYESGFVIDKFPISRPNLTFSTLTVSNMSPEDSSIYLCSVGTNGGSNQPQHFGDGTRLSIL.

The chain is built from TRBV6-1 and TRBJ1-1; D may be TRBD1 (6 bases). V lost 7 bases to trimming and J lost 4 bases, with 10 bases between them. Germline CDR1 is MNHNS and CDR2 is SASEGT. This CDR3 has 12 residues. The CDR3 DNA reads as TGTGCCAGCAAGGACAGTTTCACTGAAGCTTTCTTT. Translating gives CASKDSFTEAFF.

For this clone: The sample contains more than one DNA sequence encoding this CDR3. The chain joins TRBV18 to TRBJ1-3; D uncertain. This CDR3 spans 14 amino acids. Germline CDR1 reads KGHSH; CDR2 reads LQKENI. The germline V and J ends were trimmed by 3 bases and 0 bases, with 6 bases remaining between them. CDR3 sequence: CASSPSYSGNTIYF. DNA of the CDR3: TGTGCCAGCTCACCTTCGTACTCTGGAAACACCATATATTTT.

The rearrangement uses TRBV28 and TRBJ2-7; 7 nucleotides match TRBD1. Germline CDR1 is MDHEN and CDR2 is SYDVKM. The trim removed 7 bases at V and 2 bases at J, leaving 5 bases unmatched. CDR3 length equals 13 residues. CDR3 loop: CASTPTGTYEQYF. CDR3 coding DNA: TGTGCCAGCACTCCGACAGGGACCTACGAGCAGTACTTC.

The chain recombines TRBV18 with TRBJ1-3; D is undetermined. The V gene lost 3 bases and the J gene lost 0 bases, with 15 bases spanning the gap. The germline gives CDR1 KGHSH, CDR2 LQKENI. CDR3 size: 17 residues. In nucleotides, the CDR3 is TGTGCCAGCTCACCGGCGACGGCGACCGGCTCTGGAAACACCATATATTTT. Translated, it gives CASSPATATGSGNTIYF.

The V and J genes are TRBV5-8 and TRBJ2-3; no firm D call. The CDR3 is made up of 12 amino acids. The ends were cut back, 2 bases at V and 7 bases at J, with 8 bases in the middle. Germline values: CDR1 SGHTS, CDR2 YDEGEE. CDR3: CASSFTSYTQYF. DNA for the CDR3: TGTGCCAGCAGCTTTACCTCTTATACGCAGTATTTT. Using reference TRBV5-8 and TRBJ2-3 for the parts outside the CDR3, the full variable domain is EAGVTQSPTHLIKTRGQQATLRCSPISGHTSVYWYQQALGLGLQFLLWYDEGEERNRGNFPPRFSGRQFPNYSSELNVNALELEDSALYLCASSFTSYTQYFGPGTRLTVL.

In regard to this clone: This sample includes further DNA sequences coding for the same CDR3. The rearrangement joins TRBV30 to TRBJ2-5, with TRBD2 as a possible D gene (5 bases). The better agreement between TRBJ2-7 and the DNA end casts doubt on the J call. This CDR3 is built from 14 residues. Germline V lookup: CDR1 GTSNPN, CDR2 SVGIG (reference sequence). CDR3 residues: CAWSLGGKAHEQYF. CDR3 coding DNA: TGTGCCTGGAGTCTAGGAGGTAAGGCTCACGAGCAGTACTTC.

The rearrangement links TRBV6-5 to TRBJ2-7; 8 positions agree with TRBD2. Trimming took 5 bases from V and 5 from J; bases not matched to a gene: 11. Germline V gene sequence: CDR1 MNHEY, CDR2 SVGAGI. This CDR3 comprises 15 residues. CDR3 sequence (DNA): TGTGCCAGCAGTCCGTTGTACGGGACTAGAGACGAGCAGTACTTC. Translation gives CASSPLYGTRDEQYF.

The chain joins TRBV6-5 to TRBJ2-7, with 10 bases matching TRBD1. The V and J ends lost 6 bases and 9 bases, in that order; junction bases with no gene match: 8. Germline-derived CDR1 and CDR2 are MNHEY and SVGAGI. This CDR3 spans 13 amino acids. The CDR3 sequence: CASSRTGGLGQYF. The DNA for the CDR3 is TGTGCCAGCAGCAGGACAGGGGGGCTTGGGCAGTACTTC.

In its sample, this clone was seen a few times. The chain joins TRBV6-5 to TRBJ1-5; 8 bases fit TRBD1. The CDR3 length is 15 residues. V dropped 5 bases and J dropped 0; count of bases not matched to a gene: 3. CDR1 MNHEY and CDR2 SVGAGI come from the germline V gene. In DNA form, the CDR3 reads TGTGCCAGCAGTCCCGGACAGGGTAGCAATCAGCCCCAGCATTTT. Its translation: CASSPGQGSNQPQHF.